This T cell receptor (beta chain) was recovered during a study of blood T cell repertoires in COVID-19. Trimming stripped 3 bases from V and 4 bases from J, with 4 bases between. Per germline, CDR1 SGHTA and CDR2 FQGNSA. CDR3 length equals 12 residues. Method: immunoSEQ multiplex PCR; TCRdb's copy keeps in-frame clones and lacks some. The sample lists some 120,000 clones; approximately 87% were seen once. This chain joins TRBV7-2 and TRBJ2-1; no clear D gene. This receptor was taken from a middle-aged man with acute or convalescent COVID-19. Input material: peripheral blood. In DNA form, the CDR3 reads TGTGCCAGCAGCTTTACTTACAATGAGCAGTTCTTC. Protein sequence: CASSFTYNEQFF. The full variable domain, with the rest looked up from reference TRBV7-2 and TRBJ2-1, is GAGVSQSPSNKVTEKGKDVELRCDPISGHTALYWYRQSLGQGLEFLIYFQGNSAPDKSGLPSDRFSAERTGGSVSTLTIQRTQQEDSAVYLCASSFTYNEQFFGPGTRLTVL.